These T cell receptor beta chains were read from a single sample in a study of identical twins. In TCRdb, the 5' RACE reads were re-called with MiXCR into one record per CDR3 protein. The sample records 200,000 to 300,000 distinct CDR3 sequences, over 9.5% being singletons. The sample was also linked to a second study, of yellow fever vaccine responses in identical twins.

Sequenced: memory (CD45RO+) T cells sorted from blood. These receptors all stem from a woman under 30 in good health. The conserved cysteine and the conserved F or W are not part of the CDR3 here. The order of the fields is V gene, J gene, CDR3 protein.

v_gene: TRBV12-3/TRBV12-4
j_gene: TRBJ1-5
CDR3aa: ASRRTDQPQH

v_gene: TRBV7-2
j_gene: TRBJ2-1
CDR3aa: ASSHHQAGGSYNEQF

v_gene: TRBV7-3
j_gene: TRBJ1-6
CDR3aa: ASSLGANSPLH

v_gene: TRBV12-3/TRBV12-4
j_gene: TRBJ2-1
CDR3aa: ASSLTGTEYNEQF

v_gene: TRBV28
j_gene: TRBJ2-5
CDR3aa: ASSLPWETQY

v_gene: TRBV20-1
j_gene: TRBJ2-6
CDR3aa: SARDQSSLPGANVLT

v_gene: TRBV20-1
j_gene: TRBJ1-1
CDR3aa: SAGQGLTEAF

v_gene: TRBV3-1
j_gene: TRBJ2-7
CDR3aa: ASSRTVTSGFTYEQY

v_gene: TRBV7-9
j_gene: TRBJ2-1
CDR3aa: ASSWGGLAGTYNEQF

v_gene: TRBV30
j_gene: TRBJ2-1
CDR3aa: AWSVSPGWRGTYNEQF

v_gene: TRBV15
j_gene: TRBJ1-5
CDR3aa: ATSRDRFVNQPQH

v_gene: TRBV24-1
j_gene: TRBJ2-1
CDR3aa: ATSDFAGPGEQF

v_gene: TRBV9
j_gene: TRBJ2-4
CDR3aa: ASSAQGASRVGIQY

v_gene: TRBV3-1
j_gene: TRBJ2-7
CDR3aa: ASSQVYWDPREQY

v_gene: TRBV27
j_gene: TRBJ2-1
CDR3aa: ASSPPGLAGVSEQF

v_gene: TRBV5-1
j_gene: TRBJ2-5
CDR3aa: ASSLDGTPYQETQY

v_gene: TRBV16
j_gene: TRBJ1-5
CDR3aa: ASSPRAQDSNQPQH

v_gene: TRBV29-1
j_gene: TRBJ2-3
CDR3aa: SGQDHTDTQY

v_gene: TRBV6-1
j_gene: TRBJ1-4
CDR3aa: ASSRVGGPEKLF

v_gene: TRBV9
j_gene: TRBJ2-3
CDR3aa: ASSEMSGRKGFSTDTQY

v_gene: TRBV6-2/TRBV6-3
j_gene: TRBJ1-5
CDR3aa: ASARKENQPQH

v_gene: TRBV12-3/TRBV12-4
j_gene: TRBJ1-5
CDR3aa: ASRPDRVNQPQH

v_gene: TRBV2
j_gene: TRBJ2-3
CDR3aa: ASSEGPPGTLTDTQY

v_gene: TRBV5-1
j_gene: TRBJ2-1
CDR3aa: ASSAQTGGPYNEQF

v_gene: TRBV4-3
j_gene: TRBJ2-2
CDR3aa: ASSQDLAEYTGELF

v_gene: TRBV9
j_gene: TRBJ1-4
CDR3aa: ASSVGTPVAGGEKLF

v_gene: TRBV7-2
j_gene: TRBJ2-7
CDR3aa: ASSPSRYEQY

v_gene: TRBV7-9
j_gene: TRBJ2-3
CDR3aa: ASSPLDRASTDTQY

v_gene: TRBV6-1
j_gene: TRBJ2-7
CDR3aa: ASSDRVHRTSGRAYEQY

v_gene: TRBV12-3/TRBV12-4
j_gene: TRBJ2-7
CDR3aa: ASSPGSGIYEQY

v_gene: TRBV3-1
j_gene: TRBJ2-3
CDR3aa: ASSAGTRGQY

v_gene: TRBV5-6
j_gene: TRBJ2-4
CDR3aa: ASSLAGLDIQY

v_gene: TRBV12-3/TRBV12-4
j_gene: TRBJ1-5
CDR3aa: ASSRTGGNQPQH

v_gene: TRBV11-2
j_gene: TRBJ2-2
CDR3aa: ASYRGSTGELF

v_gene: TRBV3-1
j_gene: TRBJ1-2
CDR3aa: ASSQEGSRSYGYT